This T cell receptor (beta chain) is drawn from a study of CD8+CD57+ T cells in acquired aplastic anemia (dated by TCRdb to 2017 to 2018). In terms of the full investigation: On average, sorted CD4+ and CD8+ cells yielded 3 to 4 ug of extracted DNA, with a range of roughly 0.18 to 27.4 ug. For healthy donor samples, the average read count was about 10 million for CD4+ cells and 11 million to 13 million for CD8+ cells. Overall results and qualifications from the work: No significant difference in CD8+ Simpson's diversity was found between patients and healthy controls (P=0.060). Around 30 CD8+ CDR3 sequences were shared between patients and controls but appeared highly expressed in patients and within their immunodominant clones.

As for this clonotype: Its recognized antigen is unknown. No base-level quality is on record; no much larger clone is a single base apart.

The study deep-sequenced TCR repertoires of sorted CD4+ and CD8+ blood T cells from severe aplastic anemia patients and healthy subjects. Ficoll-Paque density gradient centrifugation was used to isolate peripheral blood mononuclear cells. CD4+ and CD8+ T cells were sorted by FACS or magnetic beads before DNA extraction. Reading from cysteine to phenylalanine, the CDR3 counts 17 amino acids. The only DNA kept is the CDR3, 51 bases in frame from the first base. Compared with germline, V lacks 5 bases and J lacks 7 bases; bases without a gene match: 18. Reading the germline V gene gives CDR1 SGHAT and CDR2 FQNNGV. Genomic DNA was used as template for profiling of TCR beta VDJ combinations and CDR3 sequences. TCR repertoire sequencing was run on an Illumina HiSeq 2000. As for the original processing: Repertoires were assessed using TRBV/TRBJ rearrangement plots, CDR3 size and DJ length profiles, and Simpson's diversity index. The most abundant DNA sequence in the deep sequencing data was taken as the immunodominant clone. CDR3 amino acid sequences were screened for sharing across subjects and were compared with published repertoires and the VDJdb database. The public reads were reanalyzed by TCRdb: fastp trimming at Q25, MiXCR alignment, in-frame beta chains only. Under each unique CDR3 protein, matching rows form one entry showing the most common genes and DNA. TCRdb, not the authors, supplied the V and J calls. Counted in this sample were about 160,000 distinct CDR3 sequences; approximately 44% of them appeared once. The ten largest clones capture around 0.96% of the sample.

This receptor was obtained from a human donor in good health. Sequenced input: sorted CD4+, CD8+, or CD8+CD57+ T cells (not recorded which) from PBMCs. The V and J genes are TRBV11-2 and TRBJ2-5, with 8 middle bases fitting TRBD1. The DNA reads as follows: TGTGCCAGCAGCACACCAAGACAGGGGAATATTGGTTGGACCCAGTACTTC. The encoded protein is CASSTPRQGNIGWTQYF.